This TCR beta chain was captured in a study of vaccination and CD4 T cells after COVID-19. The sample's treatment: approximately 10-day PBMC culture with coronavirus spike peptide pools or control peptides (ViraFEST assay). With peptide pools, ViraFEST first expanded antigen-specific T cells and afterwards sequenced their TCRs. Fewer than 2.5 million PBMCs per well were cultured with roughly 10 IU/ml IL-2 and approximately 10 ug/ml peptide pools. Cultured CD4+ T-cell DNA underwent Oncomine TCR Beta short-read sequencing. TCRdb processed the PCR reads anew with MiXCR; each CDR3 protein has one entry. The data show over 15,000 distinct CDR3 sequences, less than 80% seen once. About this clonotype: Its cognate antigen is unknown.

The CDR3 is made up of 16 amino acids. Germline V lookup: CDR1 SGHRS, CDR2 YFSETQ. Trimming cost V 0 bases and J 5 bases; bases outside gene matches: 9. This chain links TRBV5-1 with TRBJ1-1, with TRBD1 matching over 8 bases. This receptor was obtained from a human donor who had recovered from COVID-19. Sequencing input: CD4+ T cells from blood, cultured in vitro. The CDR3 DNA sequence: TGCGCCAGCAGCTTGGTACCCTCAGGGGGCGGAACTGAAGCTTTCTTT. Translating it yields CASSLVPSGGGTEAFF.